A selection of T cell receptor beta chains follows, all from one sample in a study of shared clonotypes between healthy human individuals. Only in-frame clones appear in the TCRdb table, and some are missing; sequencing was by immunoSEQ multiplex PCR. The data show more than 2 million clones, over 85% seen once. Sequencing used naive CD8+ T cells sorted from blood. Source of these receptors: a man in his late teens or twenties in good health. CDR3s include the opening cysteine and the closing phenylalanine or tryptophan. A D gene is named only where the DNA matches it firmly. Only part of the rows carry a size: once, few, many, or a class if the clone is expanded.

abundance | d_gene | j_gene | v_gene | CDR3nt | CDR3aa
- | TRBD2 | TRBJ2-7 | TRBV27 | TGTGCCAGCCTGGGACTAGCGGACTACGAGCAGTACTTC | CASLGLADYEQYF
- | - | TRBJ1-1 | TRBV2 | TGTGCCAAATCGGGGGTCACTGAAGCTTTCTTT | CAKSGVTEAFF
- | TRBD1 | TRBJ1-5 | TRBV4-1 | TGCGCCAGCAGCCAAGGACAGGGGTCCAATCAGCCCCAGCATTTT | CASSQGQGSNQPQHF
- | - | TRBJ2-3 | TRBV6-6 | TGTGCCAGCAGTTACTTTCAGGGAAACACAGATACGCAGTATTTT | CASSYFQGNTDTQYF
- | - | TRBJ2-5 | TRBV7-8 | TGTGCCAGCAGCTTAGGGGCCCTGGGACACTACGACTTC | CASSLGALGHYDF
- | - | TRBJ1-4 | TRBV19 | TGTGCCAGCCTGGGGTCTAATGAAAAACTGTTTTTT | CASLGSNEKLFF
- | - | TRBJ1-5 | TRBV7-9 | TGTGCCAGCAGCTTAGGAGGAAATAGCAATCAGCCCCAGCATTTT | CASSLGGNSNQPQHF
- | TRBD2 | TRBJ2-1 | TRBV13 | TGTGCCAGCAGCCCCCAAGGACTAGCTCTTGAGCAGTTCTTC | CASSPQGLALEQFF
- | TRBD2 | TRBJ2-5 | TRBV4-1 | TGCGCCAGCAGCCACCCCGGACTAGCGTATGAGACCCAGTACTTC | CASSHPGLAYETQYF
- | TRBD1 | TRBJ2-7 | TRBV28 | TGTGCCAGCAGTTTGACGGGGACAGCCGAGCAGTACTTC | CASSLTGTAEQYF
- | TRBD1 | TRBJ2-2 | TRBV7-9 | TGTGCCAGCAGCGAGACAAGGGGGCCGACCTTAAACACCGGGGAGCTGTTTTTT | CASSETRGPTLNTGELFF
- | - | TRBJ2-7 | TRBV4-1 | TGCGCCAGCAGCCAAGAGGCAGGGTGGTACGAGCAGTACTTC | CASSQEAGWYEQYF
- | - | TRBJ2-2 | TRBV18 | TGTGCCAGCTCACTGGGCGGGGGCGACATCGGGGAGCTGTTTTTT | CASSLGGGDIGELFF
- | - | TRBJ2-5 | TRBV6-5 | TGTGCCAGCAGTTACTCCGGGGGAGGAGAGACCCAGTACTTC | CASSYSGGGETQYF
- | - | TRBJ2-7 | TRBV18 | TGTGCCAGCTCACCAAAGGACAGATATTCCTACGAGCAGTACTTC | CASSPKDRYSYEQYF
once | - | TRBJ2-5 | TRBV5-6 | TGTGCCAGCAGCCCGGAGGTCGTAGGGACCCAGTACTTC | CASSPEVVGTQYF
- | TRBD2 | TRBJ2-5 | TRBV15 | TGTGCCACCAGCACACTAGCGGGAGGGCCCTCGGGAGAGACCCAGTACTTC | CATSTLAGGPSGETQYF
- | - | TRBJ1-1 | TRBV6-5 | TGTGCCAGCAGTTACCTAACCGACACAACTGAAGCTTTCTTT | CASSYLTDTTEAFF
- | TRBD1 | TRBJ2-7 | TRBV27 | TGTGCCAGCAGTTTAGCCCCCGGGACAGGGAGTCACGAGCAGTACTTC | CASSLAPGTGSHEQYF
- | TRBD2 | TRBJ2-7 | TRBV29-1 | TGCAGCGTTGAGGTTTGGCTAAAACGCGGGAGGGGAGCCTACGAGCAGTACTTC | CSVEVWLKRGRGAYEQYF
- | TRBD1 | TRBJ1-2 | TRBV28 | TGTGCCAGCAGTTTCCTCTCAGGGGGCCCTTACTATGGCTACACCTTC | CASSFLSGGPYYGYTF
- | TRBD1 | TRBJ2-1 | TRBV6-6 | TGTGCCAGCAGTTATAAATCCACAGGGGCCTACAATGAGCAGTTCTTC | CASSYKSTGAYNEQFF
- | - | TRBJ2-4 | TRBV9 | TGTGCCAGCAGTGTAAGGGCTTGGGACATTCAGTACTTC | CASSVRAWDIQYF
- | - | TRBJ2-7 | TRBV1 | TGCACCAGCAGCCAATTCGGACTAGTCCCCTACGAGCAGTACTTC | CTSSQFGLVPYEQYF
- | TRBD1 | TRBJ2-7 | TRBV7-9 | TGTGCCAGCAGCCCCACCCCCCGGGACAGTAGCTCCTACGAGCAGTACTTC | CASSPTPRDSSSYEQYF
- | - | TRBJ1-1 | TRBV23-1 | TGCGCCAGCAGTCAATCGTTCCTGGGGCTGGGAAACACTGAAGCTTTCTTT | CASSQSFLGLGNTEAFF
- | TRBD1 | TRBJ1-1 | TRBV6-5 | TGTGCCAGCAGTTACGTGGACAGGTACACTGAAGCTTTCTTT | CASSYVDRYTEAFF
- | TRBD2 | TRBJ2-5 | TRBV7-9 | TGTGCCAGCAGCTCCCGACTGGCGGGGGTTAGGGAGACCCAGTACTTC | CASSSRLAGVRETQYF
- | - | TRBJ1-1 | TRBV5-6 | TGTGCCAGCAGCTGGGAGGCCACGAACACTGAAGCTTTCTTT | CASSWEATNTEAFF
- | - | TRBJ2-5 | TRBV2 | TGTGCCAGCAGTGAAGCGAGGCCGGGATCTGAGACCCAGTACTTC | CASSEARPGSETQYF
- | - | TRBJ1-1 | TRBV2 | TGTGCCAGCAGTGACGACAGGCCAGCCCTCCATGAAGCTTTCTTT | CASSDDRPALHEAFF
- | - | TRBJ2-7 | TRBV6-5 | TGTGCTGCCGGTTACGAGCAGTACTTC | CAAGYEQYF
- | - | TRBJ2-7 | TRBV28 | TGTGCCAGCAGTTTTGGATTTTCGGGACACAACTACGAGCAGTACTTC | CASSFGFSGHNYEQYF
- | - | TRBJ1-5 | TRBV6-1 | TGTGCCAGCAGTGAAATCACAGCCGATCAGCCCCAGCATTTT | CASSEITADQPQHF
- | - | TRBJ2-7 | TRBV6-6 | TGTGCCAGCACCTTGTCGGGGGCCTTCTACGAGCAGTACTTC | CASTLSGAFYEQYF
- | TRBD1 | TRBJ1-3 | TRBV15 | TGTGCCACCAGCAGCGACAGGGGTTCTGGAAACACCATATATTTT | CATSSDRGSGNTIYF